Below, one T cell receptor beta chain is given with its context. What it binds is not known. One entry per CDR3 protein, called by TCRdb with MiXCR from the 5' RACE reads. There are thousands of distinct CDR3 sequences in the sample; roughly half occur only once, and 3% lies in the top ten. With 2 bases removed from V and 2 bases from J, the gap between germline ends came to 8 bases. The CDR3 consists of 14 residues. Study observations and caveats: Tumor-infiltrating Treg TCR alpha and beta sequences overlapped most with tumor naive CD4+ T cells, then blood naive. Tumor memory CD4+ T cell TCR gene usage clustered with blood and lymph node memory CD4+ cells and lymph node naive CD4+ cells.

Input material: naive CD4+ T cells sorted from a lymph node. Subset given: naive CD4+ T cells, CD4+CD45RA+CD25-. This chain connects TRBV12-3 or TRBV12-4 to TRBJ2-3; D remains ambiguous. The clonotype originates from a female donor with breast cancer. The CDR3: CASSLWSDTDTQYF. In nucleotides, the CDR3 is TGTGCCAGCAGTTTATGGTCAGACACAGATACGCAGTATTTT.